This record covers a single T cell receptor (beta chain). Its antigen is unknown. This record comes from a study of shared clonotypes between healthy human individuals. General study findings and limits: In a handful of donors, around 5% of naive CD4 clonotypes appeared in common. Rarefaction gave evidence that sorted-subset sequencing remained incomplete despite large depth.

From germline, CDR1 is SGHNT and CDR2 YENEEA. This CDR3 spans 14 amino acids. V dropped 4 bases and J dropped 4 bases, with 10 bases sitting between them. Profiled with immunoSEQ multiplex PCR; TCRdb holds only in-frame clones, not every one. The sample yields over 850,000 clones, approximately 78% seen once. The sample comprised memory CD4+ T cells from PBMCs. Subset: CD45RA-negative fraction. The receptor was isolated from a man aged 18 to 35 in good health. Some clones in this sample may be carry-over from other donors' samples. The chain is built from TRBV11-3 and TRBJ2-2; D is unclear. CDR3 DNA: TGTGCCAGCAGCTCCCGATCAGGCACCGGGGAGCTGTTTTTT. Protein: CASSSRSGTGELFF.